This TCR beta chain derives from a study of blood T cell repertoires in COVID-19. Study as a whole: Collection of acute and convalescent COVID-19 samples took place in the United States, Italy and Spain.

Produced via immunoSEQ multiplex PCR; TCRdb's table is partial and in-frame only. This sample has about 35,000 clones; about 89% occur once, and the top ten carry around 9.1%. Germline V CDR1 and CDR2: MDHEN, SYDVKM. V was cut by 7 bases and J by 3 bases, with 12 bases left in between. This CDR3 region has 13 residues. V is TRBV28 and J is TRBJ1-1, with D unresolved. The sequenced material came from peripheral blood. The sequence was obtained from a man older than 75 with active COVID-19. In DNA, the CDR3 is TGTGCCAGCACGGGAGCAAGTCACACTGAAGCTTTCTTT. Translating gives CASTGASHTEAFF. Full variable domain (missing parts from reference TRBV28 and TRBJ1-1): DVKVTQSSRYLVKRTGEKVFLECVQDMDHENMFWYRQDPGLGLRLIYFSYDVKMKEKGDIPEGYSVSREKKERFSLILESASTNQTSMYLCASTGASHTEAFFGQGTRLTVV.